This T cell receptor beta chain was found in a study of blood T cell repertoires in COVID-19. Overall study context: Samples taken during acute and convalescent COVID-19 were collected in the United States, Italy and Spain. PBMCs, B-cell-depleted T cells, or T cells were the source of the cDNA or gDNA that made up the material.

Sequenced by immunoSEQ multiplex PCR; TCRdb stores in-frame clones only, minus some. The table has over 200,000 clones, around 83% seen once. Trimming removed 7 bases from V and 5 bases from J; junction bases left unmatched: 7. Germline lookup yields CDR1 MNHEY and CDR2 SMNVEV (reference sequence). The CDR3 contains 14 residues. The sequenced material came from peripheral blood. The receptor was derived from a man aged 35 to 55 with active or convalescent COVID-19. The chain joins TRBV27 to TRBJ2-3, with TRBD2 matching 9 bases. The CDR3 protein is CASKAILAGDTQYF. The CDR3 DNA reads TGTGCCAGCAAGGCTATACTAGCGGGAGATACGCAGTATTTT.